Listed here are 2 T cell receptor beta chains from one sample, sequenced in a study of response to subunit inactivated influenza vaccine (dated by TCRdb to 2016 to 2019). Libraries were built with RT-PCR. The reads were generated on an Illumina HiSeq 2500. TCRdb trimmed public reads at Q25 via fastp, called clones via MiXCR and kept in-frame beta chains. Each CDR3 protein appears once, grouped with its most common genes and DNA. This sample has 290,000 or so distinct CDR3 sequences in its table, and about 20% of those were observed once. 10% of the sample lies in the top ten. Sequencing was performed on PBMCs from blood, taken 21 months after vaccination. The receptors come from a man aged 50 to 69 who received an inactivated influenza vaccine. Donor details come from another sample of the same person, matched by shared clones.

This clonotype was counted a few times. The V call is TRBV28, the J call TRBJ2-7; 7 bases agree with TRBD2. With 7 bases clipped from V and 2 bases from J, the junction kept 8 bases outside the gene matches. From germline, CDR1 is MDHEN and CDR2 SYDVKM. The CDR3 is 14 amino acids. DNA of the CDR3: TGTGCCAGCACCGTCGAACGGGAGGCCTACGAGCAGTACTTC. Amino acids: CASTVEREAYEQYF.

The rearrangement links TRBV27 to TRBJ1-1; D perhaps matches TRBD1 (5 bases). This CDR3 contains 14 residues. The germline V gene has CDR1 MNHEY and CDR2 SMNVEV (reference sequence). V dropped 6 bases and J dropped 1 base, with 12 bases sitting between them. The CDR3 DNA is TGTGCCAGCAGACCGGGACTTCAGAACACTGAAGCTTTCTTT. This codes for CASRPGLQNTEAFF.